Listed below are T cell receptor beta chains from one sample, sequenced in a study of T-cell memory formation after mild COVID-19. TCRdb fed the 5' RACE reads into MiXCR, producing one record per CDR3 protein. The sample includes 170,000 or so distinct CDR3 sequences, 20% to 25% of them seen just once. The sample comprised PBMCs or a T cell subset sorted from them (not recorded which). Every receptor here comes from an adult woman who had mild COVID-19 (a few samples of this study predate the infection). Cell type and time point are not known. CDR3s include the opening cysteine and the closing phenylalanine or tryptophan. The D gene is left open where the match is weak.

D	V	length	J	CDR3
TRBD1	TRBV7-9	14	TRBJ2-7	CASSLTGRGYEQYF
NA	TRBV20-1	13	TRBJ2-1	CSAELGGLDEQFF
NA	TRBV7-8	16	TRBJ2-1	CASSVRGDFSYNEQFF
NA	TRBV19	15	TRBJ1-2	CASSMLRTAYDGYTF
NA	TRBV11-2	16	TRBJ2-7	CASSLDHWGSSYEQYF
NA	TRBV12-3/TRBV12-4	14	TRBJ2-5	CASSPVYGEETQYF
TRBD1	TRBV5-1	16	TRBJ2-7	CASSGRGQGASYEQYF
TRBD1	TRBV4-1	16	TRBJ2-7	CASSQDQGAGVYEQYF
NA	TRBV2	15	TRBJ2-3	CASSEMERVTDTQYF
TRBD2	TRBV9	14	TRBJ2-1	CASKGGSGVDEQFF
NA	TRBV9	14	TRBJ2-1	CASSVGVTYNEQFF
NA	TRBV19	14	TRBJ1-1	CATSDSLLNTEAFF
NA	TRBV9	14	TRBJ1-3	CASSVSGAGNTIYF
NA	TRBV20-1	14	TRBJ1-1	CRVSPVGLNTEAFF
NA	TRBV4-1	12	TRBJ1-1	CASSQSRTEAFF
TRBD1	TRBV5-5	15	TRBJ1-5	CASSADRAPNQPQHF
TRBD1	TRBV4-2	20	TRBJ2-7	CASSQDTAPGQLTFLYEQYF
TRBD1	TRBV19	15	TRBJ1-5	CASSPQGGVFQPQHF
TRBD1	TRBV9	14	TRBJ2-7	CASSDGQGASEQYF
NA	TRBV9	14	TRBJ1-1	CASSGREGDTEAFF
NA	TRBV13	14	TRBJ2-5	CASSSWGTQETQYF
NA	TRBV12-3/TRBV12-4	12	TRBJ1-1	CASSFGQIEAFF
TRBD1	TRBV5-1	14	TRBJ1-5	CASSRGTDNQPQHF
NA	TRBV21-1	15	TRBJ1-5	CASSKRGRANQPQHF
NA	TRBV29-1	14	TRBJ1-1	CSVWGGGRYTEAFF
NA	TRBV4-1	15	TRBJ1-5	CASSQVFSGDQPQHF
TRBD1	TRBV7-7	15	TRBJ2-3	CASSRTGDPTDTQYF
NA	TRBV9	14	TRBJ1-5	CASSVGRSNQPQHF
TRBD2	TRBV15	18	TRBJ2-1	CATSPDRASGKFFSEQFF
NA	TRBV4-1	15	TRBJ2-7	CASSQDRDFPLEQYF
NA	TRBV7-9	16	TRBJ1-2	CASSLATVVANYGYTF
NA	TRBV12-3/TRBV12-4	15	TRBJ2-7	CASSFGKAGFDEQYF
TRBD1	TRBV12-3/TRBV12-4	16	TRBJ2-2	CASSPQGQGWTGELFF
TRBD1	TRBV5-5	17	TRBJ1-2	CASSSTVTGDTNYGYTF
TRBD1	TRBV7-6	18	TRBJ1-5	CASSLVPGQGPGNQPQHF
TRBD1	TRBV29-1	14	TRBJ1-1	CSAEGQDSNTEAFF
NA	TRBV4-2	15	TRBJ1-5	CASSQDWTFNQPQHF
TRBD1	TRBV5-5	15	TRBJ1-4	CASSLWTGRVAELFF
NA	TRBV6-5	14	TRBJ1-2	CASSTDSSEYGYTF
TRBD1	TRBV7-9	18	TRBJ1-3	CASSSVPGQGVAGNTIYF
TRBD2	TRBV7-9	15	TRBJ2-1	CASSATGLAGAEQFF
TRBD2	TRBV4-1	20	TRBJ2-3	CASSQELAGDALTSTDTQYF
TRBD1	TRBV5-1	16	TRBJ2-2	CASSLYDRGDTGELFF
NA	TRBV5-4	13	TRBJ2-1	CASSPPEYNEQFF
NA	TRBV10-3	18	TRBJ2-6	CAISRSGPPDSGANVLTF
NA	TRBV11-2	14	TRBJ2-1	CASSHPDFYNEQFF
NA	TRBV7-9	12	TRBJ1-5	CASSLDVQPQHF
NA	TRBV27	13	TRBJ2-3	CASSGPFVDTQYF
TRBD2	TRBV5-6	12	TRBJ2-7	CASSPGGIRQYF